This is a list of T cell receptor beta chains from one sample in a study of blood T cell repertoires in COVID-19. Profiled with immunoSEQ multiplex PCR; TCRdb holds only in-frame clones, not every one. The repertoire holds some 260,000 clones, with over 70% as singletons. Sequenced material: peripheral blood. The receptors here all came from a woman in her seventies with COVID-19, enrolled during active disease. Each CDR3 is given with its conserved first and last residue. D genes are given only for firm matches. Expanded clones are given a class, and other clones once, few, many or no size at all.

size	V	D	J	CDR3	DNA
few	TRBV18	NA	TRBJ1-1	CASSPRGQRAEAFF	TGTGCCAGCTCACCACGAGGGCAGAGGGCTGAAGCTTTCTTT
NA	TRBV7-9	TRBD2	TRBJ2-2	CASMPPWSGRETGELFF	TGTGCCAGCATGCCTCCCTGGAGCGGGAGGGAGACCGGGGAGCTGTTTTTT
once	TRBV7-2	NA	TRBJ1-4	CASSRRGVVPEKLFF	TGTGCCAGCAGTCGCCGAGGAGTCGTGCCGGAAAAACTGTTTTTT
NA	TRBV6-5	NA	TRBJ2-1	CASIWDSSYNEQFF	TGTGCCAGCATTTGGGACTCCTCCTACAATGAGCAGTTCTTC
NA	TRBV5-1	NA	TRBJ1-1	CASSSQVSNTEAFF	TGCGCCAGCAGCTCACAGGTCTCGAACACTGAAGCTTTCTTT
NA	TRBV7-9	TRBD2	TRBJ2-1	CASSVAGTRLYNEQFF	TGTGCCAGCAGCGTAGCCGGGACTAGACTTTACAATGAGCAGTTCTTC
NA	TRBV27	TRBD1	TRBJ2-5	CASSLTIDGTGETQYF	TGTGCCAGCAGTCTAACGATCGACGGGACAGGAGAGACCCAGTACTTC
NA	TRBV11-3	TRBD1	TRBJ2-7	CASSPRDRPVYEQYF	TGTGCCAGCAGCCCTAGGGACAGACCTGTCTACGAGCAGTACTTC
few	TRBV6-5	NA	TRBJ2-7	CAINRESYEQYF	TGTGCCATAAACCGGGAATCCTACGAGCAGTACTTC
NA	TRBV28	TRBD1	TRBJ2-7	CASSIIRLGQGADEQYF	TGTGCCAGCAGTATCATTCGTCTCGGACAGGGGGCTGACGAGCAGTACTTC
NA	TRBV7-9	NA	TRBJ1-5	CASSQGVQPQHF	TGTGCCAGCAGCCAAGGGGTACAGCCCCAGCATTTT
NA	TRBV30	NA	TRBJ2-2	CAWKQNTGELFF	TGTGCCTGGAAACAGAACACCGGGGAGCTGTTTTTT
NA	TRBV15	TRBD1	TRBJ2-6	CATSRGQGAGGANVLTF	TGTGCCACCAGCAGAGGACAGGGGGCGGGCGGGGCCAACGTCCTGACTTTC
once	TRBV15	NA	TRBJ1-4	CATRRGGENEKLFF	TGTGCCACCAGAAGAGGTGGGGAGAATGAAAAACTGTTTTTT
NA	TRBV6-1	TRBD2	TRBJ2-3	CASSATSGSWADTQYF	TGTGCCAGCAGTGCCACTAGCGGGAGTTGGGCAGATACGCAGTATTTT
NA	TRBV28	NA	TRBJ2-7	CASSPTRVSYEQYF	TGTGCCAGCAGTCCGACTAGGGTCTCCTACGAGCAGTACTTC
NA	TRBV2	NA	TRBJ2-6	CASSEAGSGANVLTF	TGTGCCAGCAGTGAGGCAGGGTCTGGGGCCAACGTCCTGACTTTC
NA	TRBV7-2	TRBD1	TRBJ1-2	CASSKRSSPGTGVHGYTF	TGTGCCAGCAGCAAGCGATCAAGTCCCGGGACAGGGGTTCATGGCTACACCTTC
few	TRBV28	NA	TRBJ1-2	CASSLGHRYGYTF	TGTGCCAGCAGCTTGGGACATAGATATGGCTACACCTTC
NA	TRBV5-5	NA	TRBJ2-1	CASSIGQTTYNEQFF	TGTGCCAGCAGCATAGGACAGACAACATACAATGAGCAGTTCTTC
once	TRBV11-3	NA	TRBJ2-1	CASSYNRVHEQFF	TGTGCCAGCAGCTACAACAGGGTCCATGAGCAGTTCTTC
NA	TRBV6-4	NA	TRBJ2-7	CASSYGQGPYEQYF	TGTGCCAGCAGTTATGGCCAGGGCCCCTACGAGCAGTACTTC
NA	TRBV5-1	NA	TRBJ1-6	CASSLWGGLDSPLHF	TGCGCCAGCAGCTTATGGGGGGGGCTGGATTCACCCCTCCACTTT
NA	TRBV18	NA	TRBJ1-5	CASSQGGADSNQPQHF	TGTGCCAGCTCTCAGGGAGGGGCGGACTCCAATCAGCCCCAGCATTTT
NA	TRBV6-5	NA	TRBJ1-5	CASSSGQGRNQPQHF	TGTGCCAGCAGTTCAGGGCAGGGGCGCAATCAGCCCCAGCATTTT
NA	TRBV7-8	TRBD1	TRBJ1-5	CASSFRDTTGRQPQHF	TGTGCCAGCAGCTTCCGAGACACGACAGGGCGGCAGCCCCAGCATTTT
NA	TRBV9	NA	TRBJ1-1	CASSVGGQTTEAFF	TGTGCCAGCAGCGTAGGGGGGCAGACAACCGAAGCTTTCTTT
NA	TRBV30	NA	TRBJ1-6	CAWSTGQTTNSPLHF	TGTGCCTGGAGTACCGGACAAACGACTAATTCACCCCTCCACTTT
NA	TRBV25-1	TRBD1	TRBJ1-4	CASSERTGGVAEKLFF	TGTGCCAGCAGTGAGAGAACAGGGGGGGTAGCGGAAAAACTGTTTTTT
NA	TRBV28	NA	TRBJ1-3	CASSSASQGGNTIYF	TGTGCCAGCAGTTCCGCCTCGCAGGGTGGAAACACCATATATTTT
NA	TRBV11-1	TRBD2	TRBJ2-7	CASSLGSAGDPYEQYF	TGTGCCAGCAGCTTAGGTTCGGCGGGAGACCCTTACGAGCAGTACTTC
NA	TRBV6-1	NA	TRBJ1-6	CASSDSYNSPLHF	TGTGCCAGCAGTGACAGCTATAATTCACCCCTCCACTTT
NA	TRBV24-1	NA	TRBJ2-1	CATSDLQADSYNEQFF	TGTGCCACCAGTGATTTGCAGGCCGACTCCTACAATGAGCAGTTCTTC